The rows below give T cell receptor beta chains drawn from one sample of a study of blood T cells in healthy people across ages. Via MiXCR, TCRdb re-called the 5' RACE reads, giving one row per CDR3 protein. The sample records approximately 760,000 distinct CDR3 sequences, around a quarter being singletons. These data were also filed under a second study, of T cells of mothers and their children.

The source material was blood. The origin of the receptors is a boy aged 5-17 years in good health. Each CDR3 is given with its conserved first and last residue. The D gene is left open where the match is weak. The listing skips clone size in some rows; elsewhere it reads once, few, many or a size class.

D gene: .; clone size: .; V gene: TRBV7-3; J gene: TRBJ2-7; CDR3 protein: CASSPDGGAHYKYF; CDR3 DNA: TGTGCCAGCAGCCCGGACGGGGGTGCACATTACAAGTACTTC
D gene: TRBD1; clone size: .; V gene: TRBV18; J gene: TRBJ2-1; CDR3 protein: CASSPPLGQPYDEQFF; CDR3 DNA: TGTGCCAGCTCACCACCGTTGGGACAGCCCTACGATGAGCAGTTCTTC
D gene: .; clone size: .; V gene: TRBV20-1; J gene: TRBJ1-2; CDR3 protein: CSAGEAGGYTF; CDR3 DNA: TGCAGTGCCGGCGAGGCCGGTGGCTACACCTTC
D gene: TRBD2; clone size: few; V gene: TRBV28; J gene: TRBJ2-1; CDR3 protein: CASSSGTNNGNEQFF; CDR3 DNA: TGTGCCAGCAGTTCCGGGACTAACAATGGCAATGAGCAGTTCTTC
D gene: .; clone size: .; V gene: TRBV7-2; J gene: TRBJ2-3; CDR3 protein: CASGRGGVLATDTQYF; CDR3 DNA: TGTGCCAGCGGTCGGGGCGGGGTGTTGGCCACAGATACGCAGTATTTT
D gene: TRBD2; clone size: .; V gene: TRBV6-5; J gene: TRBJ2-1; CDR3 protein: CASSYSAGGSYNEQFF; CDR3 DNA: TGTGCCAGCAGTTACTCCGCGGGGGGGTCCTACAATGAGCAGTTCTTC
D gene: TRBD1; clone size: few; V gene: TRBV7-9; J gene: TRBJ1-2; CDR3 protein: CASSLELTGGSYGYTF; CDR3 DNA: TGTGCCAGCAGCTTGGAATTGACAGGGGGCTCCTATGGTTACACCTTC
D gene: .; clone size: few; V gene: TRBV7-8; J gene: TRBJ1-1; CDR3 protein: CASSLLAGTEAFF; CDR3 DNA: TGTGCCAGCAGCTTATTAGCCGGAACTGAAGCTTTCTTT
D gene: TRBD1; clone size: few; V gene: TRBV29-1; J gene: TRBJ2-5; CDR3 protein: CSVEGWDRGAETQYF; CDR3 DNA: TGCAGCGTTGAAGGTTGGGACAGGGGTGCGGAGACCCAGTACTTC
D gene: .; clone size: .; V gene: TRBV2; J gene: TRBJ2-5; CDR3 protein: CASTGPPASAGGYNEQYF; CDR3 DNA: TGTGCCAGCACAGGCCCTCCCGCTAGTGCCGGGGGTTACAATGAGCAGTACTTC
D gene: TRBD2; clone size: few; V gene: TRBV20-1; J gene: TRBJ2-3; CDR3 protein: CSTGLAVDTQYF; CDR3 DNA: TGCAGTACCGGACTAGCGGTGGATACGCAGTATTTT
D gene: TRBD1; clone size: .; V gene: TRBV6-1; J gene: TRBJ1-3; CDR3 protein: CASSGSYLKTGSRDTIYF; CDR3 DNA: TGTGCCAGCAGTGGAAGTTACTTAAAGACAGGGTCGAGAGACACCATATATTTT
D gene: .; clone size: few; V gene: TRBV7-2; J gene: TRBJ2-7; CDR3 protein: CASSLRWENYEQYF; CDR3 DNA: TGTGCCAGCAGCTTAAGGTGGGAGAACTACGAGCAGTACTTC
D gene: .; clone size: .; V gene: TRBV6-1; J gene: TRBJ2-5; CDR3 protein: CASSEGRGGTYLQTQYF; CDR3 DNA: TGTGCCAGCAGTGAAGGTAGAGGGGGAACCTATCTCCAGACCCAGTACTTC
D gene: TRBD2; clone size: few; V gene: TRBV4-2; J gene: TRBJ2-3; CDR3 protein: CASSPDASGFTDTQYF; CDR3 DNA: TGTGCCAGCAGCCCAGACGCTAGCGGGTTCACAGATACGCAGTATTTT
D gene: .; clone size: few; V gene: TRBV7-8; J gene: TRBJ2-7; CDR3 protein: CASSLSPEEQYF; CDR3 DNA: TGTGCCAGCAGCCTAAGCCCGGAGGAGCAGTACTTC
D gene: .; clone size: .; V gene: TRBV4-1; J gene: TRBJ2-5; CDR3 protein: CASSQGQYTTETQYF; CDR3 DNA: TGCGCCAGCAGCCAAGGCCAGTATACGACAGAGACCCAGTACTTC
D gene: TRBD1; clone size: .; V gene: TRBV9; J gene: TRBJ1-2; CDR3 protein: CASRDRGRYGYTF; CDR3 DNA: TGTGCCAGCAGAGACAGGGGACGCTATGGCTACACCTTC
D gene: TRBD2; clone size: few; V gene: TRBV5-6; J gene: TRBJ2-2; CDR3 protein: CASSFGSGSPGELFF; CDR3 DNA: TGTGCCAGCAGCTTCGGTAGCGGGAGCCCCGGGGAGCTGTTTTTT
D gene: .; clone size: .; V gene: TRBV4-1; J gene: TRBJ2-2; CDR3 protein: CASSQTNTGEPFF; CDR3 DNA: TGCGCCAGCAGCCAGACAAACACCGGGGAGCCGTTTTTT